The 3 T cell receptor beta chains in this list originate from one sample, sequenced in a study of tumor-infiltrating lymphocytes in primary liver carcinoma. With 500 ng total RNA as template and a constant-region primer, TCR beta cDNA was made. Libraries covering TCR beta were generated through three nested multiplex PCR rounds (using a slightly modified ARM-PCR). Running nine to ten cycles apiece, the first two PCR rounds relied on TRBV1-TRBV30 forward primers together with a C-beta reverse primer. TCRdb used MiXCR to reprocess the multiplex PCR reads, holding one entry per CDR3 protein. The sample consists of more than 150,000 distinct CDR3 sequences, about 60% of them appearing once. In addition to blood RNA drawn from unsorted whole blood, germline DNA was extracted. The sequenced sample consisted of peripheral blood. These receptors all stem from a man aged 35 to 55 with primary liver carcinoma and hepatitis B virus infection.

The V gene is TRBV11-2, the J gene TRBJ2-3, with D unclear. The V gene's germline CDR1 is SGHAT and CDR2 FQNNGV. This CDR3 has 16 amino acids. V was pared by 1 base and J by 6 bases, with 17 bases between. The CDR3 spells CASSLAWARGADTQYF. Here the CDR3 DNA reads TGTGCCAGCAGCTTAGCCTGGGCCAGAGGCGCGGATACGCAGTATTTT.

A word on this clonotype: One end of the junction varies from germline; a read error may be responsible. V and J are TRBV11-2 and TRBJ2-5, with a weak D call TRBD2 (5 bases). The CDR3 runs to 14 residues. The germline V gene has CDR1 SGHAT and CDR2 FQNNGV. CDR3 sequence (DNA): TGTGTCAGCAGCTTAACAGCTGGTGGGGAGACGCAGTACTTC. Translated: CVSSLTAGGETQYF.

A note on this clonotype: Compared with germline, one end of the junction differs, possibly owing to a read error. The chain employs TRBV12-3 or TRBV12-4 and TRBJ2-1; no clear D. The length of the CDR3 is 15 residues. The CDR3 spells CASSYGKTSANVQFF. The CDR3 region has the DNA TGTGCCAGCAGTTACGGCAAGACCTCTGCCAATGTGCAGTTCTTC.